These T cell receptor beta chains were read from a single sample in a study of vaccination and CD4 T cells after COVID-19. TCRdb recomputed calls from the PCR reads with MiXCR, one row per CDR3 protein. Of about 21,000 distinct CDR3 sequences listed, around 48% were seen once; the top ten hold approximately 4.5%. Their cognate antigens are unknown. Sequenced sample: CD4+ T cells from blood, cultured in vitro. The receptors here all came from a human donor who had recovered from COVID-19. Each CDR3 is given with its conserved first and last residue. D genes are given only for firm matches. Clone size is not always given. Where it is, it says once, few, many or a class for expanded clones.

>few|TRBV27|-|TRBJ1-5
CASSLEGVNQPQHF
TGTGCCAGCAGTTTAGAGGGGGTTAATCAGCCCCAGCATTTT
>few|TRBV20-1|TRBD2|TRBJ2-1
CSASHRLAEKNNEQFF
TGCAGTGCTAGTCATCGGCTAGCGGAGAAGAACAATGAGCAGTTCTTC
>few|TRBV19|-|TRBJ2-1
CASSTSRREQFF
TGTGCCAGTAGCACCAGCCGGCGTGAGCAGTTCTTC
>-|TRBV20-1|TRBD1|TRBJ2-7
CSATPGQLSSYEQYF
TGCAGTGCTACTCCGGGACAGCTGAGCTCCTACGAGCAGTACTTC
>once|TRBV7-6|-|TRBJ2-5
CASSGGAGFGETQYF
TGTGCCAGCAGCGGAGGGGCGGGGTTCGGAGAGACCCAGTACTTC
>-|TRBV6-2/TRBV6-3|-|TRBJ2-3
CASRRTGITDTQYF
TGTGCCAGCAGACGTACAGGGATCACAGATACGCAGTATTTT
>-|TRBV5-5|TRBD1|TRBJ1-6
CASSLTGTGGLPANSPLHF
TGTGCCAGCAGCTTGACAGGGACAGGAGGCCTACCCGCCAATTCACCCCTCCACTTT
>-|TRBV24-1|-|TRBJ2-3
CATSDLSPGDTQYF
TGTGCCACCAGTGATTTGTCCCCAGGGGATACGCAGTATTTT
>-|TRBV7-2|TRBD1|TRBJ1-1
CASSSGQVRNTEAFF
TGTGCCAGCAGCTCTGGACAGGTTAGGAACACTGAAGCTTTCTTT
>few|TRBV15|-|TRBJ1-5
CATSSGGYSNQPQHF
TGTGCCACCAGCAGCGGAGGGTATAGCAATCAGCCCCAGCATTTT
>-|TRBV20-1|TRBD1|TRBJ2-7
CSAPGQGNYEQYF
TGCAGTGCGCCGGGACAGGGGAACTACGAGCAGTACTTC
>-|TRBV19|-|TRBJ1-1
CASSIAAHLTEAFF
TGTGCCAGTAGTATAGCGGCGCACCTCACTGAAGCTTTCTTT
>few|TRBV20-1|-|TRBJ2-2
CSALMVTPGTGELFF
TGCAGTGCCCTCATGGTTACCCCGGGAACCGGGGAGCTGTTTTTT
>-|TRBV7-6|-|TRBJ2-5
CASSLATGYRETQYF
TGTGCCAGCAGCTTAGCAACAGGGTATCGGGAGACCCAGTACTTC
>few|TRBV7-3|TRBD2|TRBJ2-2
CASSPLAGAGGELFF
TGTGCCAGCAGCCCACTAGCGGGAGCTGGCGGGGAGCTGTTTTTT
>few|TRBV5-6|-|TRBJ1-2
CASSLGAGELYGYTF
TGTGCCAGCAGCTTGGGGGCGGGGGAACTCTATGGCTACACCTTC